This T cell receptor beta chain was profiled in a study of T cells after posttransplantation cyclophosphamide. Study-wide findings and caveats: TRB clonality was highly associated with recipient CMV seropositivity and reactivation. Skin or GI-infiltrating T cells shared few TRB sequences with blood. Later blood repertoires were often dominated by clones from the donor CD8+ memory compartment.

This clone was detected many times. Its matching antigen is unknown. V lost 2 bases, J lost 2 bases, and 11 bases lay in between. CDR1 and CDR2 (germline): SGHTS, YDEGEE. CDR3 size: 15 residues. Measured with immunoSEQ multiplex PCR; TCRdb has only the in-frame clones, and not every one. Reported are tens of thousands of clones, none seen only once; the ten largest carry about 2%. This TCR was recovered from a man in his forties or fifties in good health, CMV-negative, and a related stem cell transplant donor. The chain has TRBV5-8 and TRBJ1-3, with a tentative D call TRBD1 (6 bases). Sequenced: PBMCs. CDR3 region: CASSFRGLTGNTIYF. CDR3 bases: TGTGCCAGCAGCTTCAGGGGACTAACTGGAAACACCATATATTTT.